This TCR beta chain was identified in a study of long-term antiretroviral therapy in people with HIV. The assay used was immunoSEQ (version v3.0), run at survey level. TCRdb's table, derived via immunoSEQ multiplex PCR, lists solely in-frame clones and lacks some. The sample carries around 38,000 clones, around 93% recorded once. V was pared by 6 bases and J by 3 bases, with 4 bases of the junction left unmatched. The CDR3 length is 15 residues. In germline, CDR1 is ENHRY, CDR2 SYGVKD. Points on this clone: The antigen remains undetermined.

Study observations and caveats: ART adherence, viral resistance and therapy changes went unrecorded. Control repertoires displayed wider CDR3 length ranges than the HIV repertoires. The data indicate that diversity increased after ART but remained below transplant donor controls.

One or more pre-ART and two or more post-ART PBMC samples were available from each donor. Sequencing was performed on unsorted PBMCs, taken 9 to 9.5 years after starting antiretroviral therapy. This clonotype was sampled from a man aged 25-45 years with HIV. The V call is TRBV10-3, the J call TRBJ2-2; 10 nucleotides match TRBD1. In DNA form, the CDR3 reads TGTGCCATCAGGTCGGGACAGGGGTACACCGGGGAGCTGTTTTTT. This encodes CAIRSGQGYTGELFF.